This TCR beta chain was found in a study of shared clonotypes between healthy human individuals. Broader study findings: Blood was the sole source, and tissue repertoires probably differ.

CD8 cells regarded as naive lacked CD45RO, were positively chosen for CCR7, and omitted terminally differentiated effector memory CD45RA+ cells. The donors were all Caucasian adults (living in Nashville, Tennessee). To note about this clone: Its antigen is unknown.

An assay was performed, and its level was deep. In the source study's methods: Owing to the provision of junction-only sequences devoid of quality scores by immunoSEQ, filtering differed. Sequencing used immunoSEQ multiplex PCR; TCRdb keeps in-frame clones, though not all of them. The V and J calls and the clone size are those of that table, but D and trimming were determined from the DNA. The sample yields more than 2 million clones, 93% seen once. The CDR3 totals 14 residues. From germline, CDR1 is SGHDN and CDR2 FVKESK. Trimming removed 0 bases from V and 1 base from J, with 6 bases in between. The sequence was obtained from a man aged 18 to 30 in good health. Some clones in this sample may be carry-over from other donors' samples. The sample was naive CD8+ T cells from PBMCs. The J gene is TRBJ1-1, the V gene TRBV14; D uncertain. CDR3 region: CASSQDWGNTEAFF. CDR3 bases: TGTGCCAGCAGCCAAGATTGGGGGAACACTGAAGCTTTCTTT.